This T cell receptor beta chain was found in a study of blood T cell repertoires in COVID-19. Across the whole study: The study drew acute and convalescent COVID-19 samples from the United States, Italy and Spain. Nucleic acid was either cDNA or gDNA, and it came from T cells, B-cell-depleted T cells, or PBMCs.

Participants, about 18 to 95 years old, spanned 25 or so US areas. As handled by the study authors: Amplification from reference gene primers served as the basis for estimated nucleated cell counts. The protocol was immunoSEQ multiplex PCR, while the TCRdb copy is restricted to in-frame clones and leaves out a portion. The V and J calls and clone size were taken over from that table, and D and trimming were inferred from the DNA. Of about 130,000 clones detected, 75% to 90% appear once; the ten largest clones hold 2% to 2.5%. The CDR3 is 14 residues long. CDR1 LNHDA and CDR2 SQIVND come from the germline V gene (reference sequence). After removal of 8 bases from V and 4 bases from J, the junction contained 6 bases not matched to a gene.

Material: PBMCs or T cells enriched from blood (not recorded which). The sequence was obtained from a woman aged 50 to 65 who had recovered from COVID-19. V and J are TRBV19 and TRBJ2-2; TRBD1 aligns across 8 bases. CDR3 DNA: TGTGCCAGTCACCCGGACAGGGTCACCGGGGAGCTGTTTTTT. This encodes CASHPDRVTGELFF.